This is a list of T cell receptor beta chains from one sample in a study of PD-1 blockade in mismatch repair-deficient tumors. Repertoires were generated with immunoSEQ multiplex PCR, while TCRdb's copy carries only in-frame clones and drops some. The profile covers 49,000 or so clones, with 81% appearing a single time and about 8.1% taken by the ten largest. Material: peripheral blood, obtained more than 19 weeks after starting pembrolizumab. The receptors derive from an adult with mismatch repair-deficient cancer. Each CDR3 is given with its conserved first and last residue. A D gene is named only where the DNA matches it firmly. Not every row has a clone size; where given, it reads once, few, many or a size class.

abundance	v_gene	len	d_gene	j_gene	CDR3aa	CDR3nt
once	TRBV13	16	TRBD1	TRBJ1-2	CASSLGRGQGVYGYTF	TGTGCCAGCAGCTTAGGCCGGGGACAGGGCGTTTATGGCTACACCTTC
-	TRBV27	15	-	TRBJ2-2	CASSLSRGNTGELFF	TGTGCCAGCAGTTTAAGCAGGGGGAACACCGGGGAGCTGTTTTTT
-	TRBV7-3	14	TRBD2	TRBJ2-7	CASSYTSGPSEQYF	TGTGCCAGCAGCTACACTAGCGGGCCGTCCGAGCAGTACTTC
-	TRBV7-9	16	-	TRBJ2-3	CASSSLADPYTDTQYF	TGTGCCAGCAGCTCTTTGGCGGACCCCTACACAGATACGCAGTATTTT
-	TRBV7-2	15	-	TRBJ2-7	CASSLDGYGPYEQYF	TGTGCCAGCAGCTTAGACGGCTACGGTCCCTACGAGCAGTACTTC
-	TRBV4-2	17	-	TRBJ2-7	CASSLGAGLERSYEQYF	TGTGCCAGCAGCTTGGGGGCTGGTCTTGAGAGGTCCTACGAGCAGTACTTC
-	TRBV5-1	16	-	TRBJ1-3	CASSLDGMGSGNTIYF	TGCGCCAGCAGCTTGGACGGGATGGGCTCTGGAAACACCATATATTTT
-	TRBV5-4	14	-	TRBJ2-7	CASSPVGQGNEQYF	TGTGCCAGCAGCCCGGTGGGCCAGGGCAACGAGCAGTACTTC
-	TRBV27	13	-	TRBJ2-7	CASARGPGNEQYF	TGTGCCAGCGCCCGGGGACCGGGCAACGAGCAGTACTTC
-	TRBV2	15	-	TRBJ1-2	CASSESGIANYGYTF	TGTGCCAGCAGTGAGAGTGGTATAGCTAACTATGGCTACACCTTC
once	TRBV28	17	TRBD1	TRBJ1-3	CASSEDWTGDSGNTIYF	TGTGCCAGCAGTGAAGATTGGACAGGAGACTCTGGAAACACCATATATTTT
-	TRBV2	14	TRBD2	TRBJ2-1	CASNGLAGGNEQFF	TGTGCCAGCAACGGTCTAGCGGGAGGTAATGAGCAGTTCTTC
few	TRBV7-9	11	-	TRBJ1-2	CAHGGVYGYTF	TGTGCCCATGGCGGGGTCTATGGCTACACCTTC
-	TRBV6-5	15	TRBD2	TRBJ2-7	CASRDWAGGPGEQYF	TGTGCCAGTAGGGACTGGGCGGGAGGTCCTGGCGAGCAGTACTTC
-	TRBV2	18	TRBD2	TRBJ2-3	CASSILSGRAYVTDTQYF	TGTGCCAGCAGTATTCTGAGCGGGAGGGCCTATGTCACAGATACGCAGTATTTT
-	TRBV14	17	-	TRBJ2-2	CASSQDLEGALYGELFF	TGTGCCAGCAGCCAAGATCTCGAAGGGGCCCTCTACGGGGAGCTGTTTTTT
-	TRBV6-5	13	TRBD1	TRBJ2-7	CASSLGQTYEQYF	TGTGCCAGCAGCCTGGGACAGACCTACGAGCAGTACTTC
-	TRBV10-3	14	-	TRBJ2-1	CAISELGQNNEQFF	TGTGCCATCAGTGAGTTAGGTCAGAACAATGAGCAGTTCTTC
-	TRBV25-1	14	-	TRBJ2-1	CASSEYRGNNEQFF	TGTGCCAGCAGTGAATATAGGGGAAACAATGAGCAGTTCTTC
-	TRBV5-1	16	TRBD2	TRBJ2-1	CASSLEAGGTYNEQFF	TGCGCCAGCAGCTTGGAAGCGGGAGGAACCTACAATGAGCAGTTCTTC
-	TRBV5-1	15	TRBD1	TRBJ1-5	CASSLVGQGSEPQHF	TGCGCCAGCAGCTTGGTGGGACAGGGGTCAGAGCCCCAGCATTTT
-	TRBV7-2	13	-	TRBJ2-7	CASSLAATYEQYF	TGTGCCAGCAGCTTAGCGGCTACCTACGAGCAGTACTTC
-	TRBV9	15	TRBD1	TRBJ1-2	CASSAGGRGIYSYTF	TGTGCCAGCAGCGCCGGTGGCAGGGGGATCTATAGCTACACCTTC
-	TRBV7-2	15	-	TRBJ1-1	CASSLGGGRNTEAFF	TGTGCCAGCAGCTTAGGAGGGGGACGAAACACTGAAGCTTTCTTT
-	TRBV18	19	TRBD2	TRBJ2-2	CASSPLASGSPRVAGELFF	TGTGCCAGCTCACCATTGGCCAGCGGGAGCCCAAGAGTCGCCGGGGAGCTGTTTTTT
-	TRBV6-5	16	-	TRBJ1-4	CASSYFRDKTNEKLFF	TGTGCCAGCAGTTACTTCCGGGACAAAACTAATGAAAAACTGTTTTTT